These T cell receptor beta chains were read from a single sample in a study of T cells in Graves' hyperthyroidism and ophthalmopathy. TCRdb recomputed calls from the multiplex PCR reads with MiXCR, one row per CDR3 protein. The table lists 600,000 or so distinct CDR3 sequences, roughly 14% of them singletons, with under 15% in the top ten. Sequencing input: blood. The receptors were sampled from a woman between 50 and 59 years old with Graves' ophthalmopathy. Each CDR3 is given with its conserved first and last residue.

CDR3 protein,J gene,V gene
CAIGPGAEAYEQFF,TRBJ2-1,TRBV7-9
CASSSPMRGRLETQYF,TRBJ2-5,TRBV11-3
CASSHRTSGSWAYEQYF,TRBJ2-7,TRBV5-5
CASSLRGNFNQPQHF,TRBJ1-5,TRBV28
CAWSVRGPTEYEQYF,TRBJ2-7,TRBV30
CASSGADLTYTGELFF,TRBJ2-2,TRBV11-2
CAWSSGMLYEQYF,TRBJ2-7,TRBV30
CASSPEPLAGGTGELFF,TRBJ2-2,TRBV5-1
CASSPPGQINSNQPQHF,TRBJ1-5,TRBV12-3/TRBV12-4
CASSGAGEGTDTQYF,TRBJ2-3,TRBV2
CASSSQGRGRLIYGYTF,TRBJ1-2,TRBV28
CASSLKGGSEQYF,TRBJ2-7,TRBV14
CASRRGVLAGVETGELFF,TRBJ2-2,TRBV28
CASSVETSGRVGNEQFF,TRBJ2-1,TRBV9
CASSQDRGQGLEQFF,TRBJ2-1,TRBV4-1
CASSLDSLNSGANVLTF,TRBJ2-6,TRBV19
CASGEITARGNEQFF,TRBJ2-1,TRBV28
CASSWTGGANQPQHF,TRBJ1-5,TRBV28
CASSEGHLPYNEQFF,TRBJ2-1,TRBV6-1
CASSLLGQNNQPQHF,TRBJ1-5,TRBV28
CASSPRGGSPLHF,TRBJ1-6,TRBV12-3/TRBV12-4
CASSSRSSGRRQETQYF,TRBJ2-5,TRBV6-2/TRBV6-3
CSAPKERGCEQFF,TRBJ2-1,TRBV20-1
CSVEWDRHTDTQYF,TRBJ2-3,TRBV29-1
CAWSNTGRGETQYF,TRBJ2-5,TRBV30
CASTQGGENTQYF,TRBJ2-3,TRBV25-1
CASSMLGLGGYEQYF,TRBJ2-7,TRBV4-3
CASSPQGAVTEAFF,TRBJ1-1,TRBV7-9
CSVAIRQGAGGYTF,TRBJ1-2,TRBV29-1
CASSLGTVYEQYF,TRBJ2-7,TRBV28
CASSPVAAGETQYF,TRBJ2-5,TRBV18
CASSNSGRAAKNIQYF,TRBJ2-4,TRBV19
CASSQKLGTDTQYF,TRBJ2-3,TRBV4-3
CASSGGREGRRGSYNEQFF,TRBJ2-1,TRBV7-9
CASSLPHWRELSKNIQYF,TRBJ2-4,TRBV28
CASSSIAGGWYEQFF,TRBJ2-1,TRBV13
CASSSLGGETQYF,TRBJ2-5,TRBV11-2
CASSPRGWGQGFGELFF,TRBJ2-2,TRBV7-8
CASYSTGNTIYF,TRBJ1-3,TRBV11-2
CASSLGPGTNEQFF,TRBJ2-1,TRBV7-3
CSAGGTSQNTGELFF,TRBJ2-2,TRBV20-1
CASTYLSTDTQYF,TRBJ2-3,TRBV28
CAIRGNNMNTEAFF,TRBJ1-1,TRBV10-3
CASSSINRVGETQYF,TRBJ2-5,TRBV6-5
CASSHGLAGVVEQFF,TRBJ2-1,TRBV7-9
CASSLRGGRLVNTEAFF,TRBJ1-1,TRBV6-1
CSASNPGPGHIQYF,TRBJ2-4,TRBV20-1
CSARGLRTSGGLSSYEQYF,TRBJ2-7,TRBV20-1
CASSRLTKASNGYTF,TRBJ1-2,TRBV14
CASSMRTGNGNTIYF,TRBJ1-3,TRBV11-3
CASSSYPGLASQNEQFF,TRBJ2-1,TRBV6-2/TRBV6-3
CRAGTGNEQFF,TRBJ2-1,TRBV20-1
CSAVSAPLQTEAFF,TRBJ1-1,TRBV20-1
CAISLTGTGGLDTGELFF,TRBJ2-2,TRBV10-3
CASSEQVTSSGNEQFF,TRBJ2-1,TRBV28